The TCR beta chain described here comes from a study of T cells after yellow fever vaccination. Overall study findings and caveats: A weaker but faster secondary response was observed, peaking on day 5 versus 15.

There are many counts of this clonotype. TCRdb redid the calling of the 5' RACE reads with MiXCR, one entry per CDR3 protein. The sample lists tens of thousands of distinct CDR3 sequences; approximately 4.2% were seen once. Trimming pared 3 bases from V and 5 bases from J, leaving 13 bases between. Germline CDR1 reads KGHDR; CDR2 reads SFDVKD. CDR3 length: 14 residues. Material: PBMCs, either bulk or a sorted T-cell subset (CD4+, CD8+, memory, or dextramer-sorted; not recorded which), obtained on the day of the yellow fever booster vaccination. The clonotype originates from a man between 18 and 29 years old who received the YFV17D yellow fever vaccine. This chain connects TRBV24-1 to TRBJ2-7; tentative D call: TRBD1 (6 bases). Here the CDR3 reads CATSDLRGSDEQYF. CDR3 nucleotide sequence: TGTGCCACCAGTGATCTCAGGGGATCTGACGAGCAGTACTTC.